This T cell receptor (beta chain) was documented in a study of post-analysis software for immune sequencing data. Findings of the study overall: Compared with controls, patients had more of about five TRBV segments, including TRBV5-6, TRBV5-1 and TRBV20-1. Versus controls, multiple sclerosis patients showed significantly lower diversity (normalized Chao1).

Each TCR beta cDNA library carried unique molecular identifiers. TCRdb used MiXCR to reprocess the PCR reads, holding one entry per CDR3 protein. The table has approximately 730,000 distinct CDR3 sequences, 25% to 30% seen once. Germline lookup yields CDR1 MNHEY and CDR2 SVGAGI. The CDR3 is 16 residues long. V lost 6 bases and J lost 7, with 22 bases in between. Concerning this clonotype itself: Its antigen remains unknown.

V gene TRBV6-5 combines with J gene TRBJ1-5; tentative D call: TRBD1 (6 bases). The sequence was obtained from a girl aged 5 to 17 with multiple sclerosis. Sequencing input: blood. The CDR3 sequence is CASSQGPLLGYQPQHF. In DNA form, the CDR3 reads TGTGCCAGCAGCCAGGGGCCTCTCCTAGGTTACCAGCCCCAGCATTTT.